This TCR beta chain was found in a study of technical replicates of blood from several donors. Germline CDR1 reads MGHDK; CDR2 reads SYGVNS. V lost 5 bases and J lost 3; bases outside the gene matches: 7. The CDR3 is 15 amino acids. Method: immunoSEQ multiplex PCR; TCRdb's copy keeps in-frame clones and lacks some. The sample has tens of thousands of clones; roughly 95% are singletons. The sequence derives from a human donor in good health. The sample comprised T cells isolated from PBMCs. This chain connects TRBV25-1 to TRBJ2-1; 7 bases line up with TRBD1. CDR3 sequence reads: CASSKTGQIYNEQFF. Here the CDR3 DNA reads TGTGCCAGCAGTAAAACGGGACAGATCTACAATGAGCAGTTCTTC. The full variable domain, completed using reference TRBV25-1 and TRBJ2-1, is EADIYQTPRYLVIGTGKKITLECSQTMGHDKMYWYQQDPGMELHLIHYSYGVNSTEKGDLSSESTVSRIRTEHFPLTLESARPSHTSQYLCASSKTGQIYNEQFFGPGTRLTVL.